This entry lists 31 T cell receptor beta chains sequenced from one sample in a study of PD-1 blockade in classical Hodgkin lymphoma. There was relapse after autologous stem cell transplantation in every patient, and there was variation in brentuximab vedotin exposure. Profiled with immunoSEQ multiplex PCR; TCRdb holds only in-frame clones, not every one. The sample has approximately 60,000 clones; 70% to 90% are singletons. The input for sequencing was peripheral blood mononuclear cells (PBMCs), taken at baseline. Source of these receptors: a human donor with classical Hodgkin lymphoma.

The chain combines TRBV21-1 with TRBJ2-5; TRBD2 is the table's D call and was not checked against the DNA. TRBV21-1 is a listed pseudogene. CDR3 length equals 16 residues. The CDR3 loop reads CASSLRCVKGGETQYF. CDR3 bases: TGTGCCAGCAGCCTCCGTTGTGTGAAGGGGGGGGAGACCCAGTACTTC.

V usage is TRBV6-5 and J usage is TRBJ2-7, with unresolved D. V was clipped by 7 bases and J by 3 bases, with 16 bases between them. CDR3 length equals 14 residues. Per germline, CDR1 MNHEY and CDR2 SVGAGI. The CDR3: CASIVGPVIYEQYF. DNA for the CDR3: TGTGCCAGCATAGTAGGACCGGTGATCTACGAGCAGTACTTC.

V usage is TRBV28 and J usage is TRBJ2-5, with D unclear. The CDR3 has 15 amino acids. Germline CDR1 and CDR2: MDHEN and SYDVKM. The V and J ends lost 3 bases and 0 bases respectively, with 11 bases between them. CDR3 region: CASSFRSAYQETQYF. CDR3 sequence (DNA): TGTGCCAGCAGTTTCCGCTCGGCGTACCAAGAGACCCAGTACTTC. The full variable domain, rest sourced from reference TRBV28 and TRBJ2-5, is DVKVTQSSRYLVKRTGEKVFLECVQDMDHENMFWYRQDPGLGLRLIYFSYDVKMKEKGDIPEGYSVSREKKERFSLILESASTNQTSMYLCASSFRSAYQETQYFGPGTRLLVL.

This sequence joins TRBV7-2 and TRBJ2-5, with 12 bases identical to TRBD2. Losses at the gene ends were 5 bases for V and 5 bases for J; bases not matched to a gene: 6. This CDR3 comprises 15 residues. The germline V gene has CDR1 SGHTA and CDR2 FQGNSA. The CDR3 is CASSNRLAGVETQYF. CDR3 DNA: TGTGCCAGCAGCAACCGACTAGCGGGGGTGGAGACCCAGTACTTC.

The J gene is TRBJ2-7, the V gene TRBV9; D unresolved. Germline CDR1 SGDLS, CDR2 YYNGEE. V was shortened by 0 bases and J by 2 bases, with 3 bases between the two germline ends. This CDR3 spans 12 amino acids. CDR3 DNA sequence: TGTGCCAGCAGCGTAGGGCCCTACGAGCAGTACTTC. This translates into CASSVGPYEQYF.

This clone was recorded once. The chain has TRBV27 and TRBJ1-6; D might be TRBD1 (5 bases). Germline CDR1 MNHEY, CDR2 SMNVEV (reference sequence). V was cut by 6 bases and J by 3 bases, with 15 bases left in between. The CDR3 consists of 16 residues. The CDR3 sequence: CASSHRGTGYNSPLHF. The CDR3 DNA sequence: TGTGCCAGCAGCCACCGGGGCACAGGCTATAATTCACCCCTCCACTTT.

This CDR3 is CASSSTGTGELFF. The CDR3 DNA is TGTGCCAGCAGCTCGACCGGGACCGGGGAGCTGTTTTTT. V gene TRBV7-3 combines with J gene TRBJ2-2; D is ambiguous. The V gene lost 4 bases and the J gene lost 5 bases, with 8 bases spanning the gap. The CDR3 spans 13 residues. Per germline, CDR1 SGHTA and CDR2 FQGTGA.

DNA of the CDR3: TGTGCCAGCAGTGAAGGCTGGGTAGGGAGCTCCTACGAGCAGTACTTC. Translating gives CASSEGWVGSSYEQYF. The chain combines TRBV6-1 with TRBJ2-7, with D possibly TRBD2 on 5 matching bases. CDR1 MNHNS and CDR2 SASEGT come from the germline V gene. V shed 1 base and J shed 0 bases, with 13 bases lying between them. CDR3 length: 16 residues.

The chain has TRBV7-9 and TRBJ1-2; D is ambiguous. The CDR3 is 13 residues long. The V gene's germline CDR1 is SEHNR and CDR2 FQNEAQ (reference sequence). V lost 2 bases and J lost 5, with 9 bases in between. Here the CDR3 DNA reads TGTGCCAGCAGCTTAAAGACGGCTTATGGCTACACCTTC. The encoded protein is CASSLKTAYGYTF.

The rearrangement joins TRBV5-1 to TRBJ1-2; TRBD1 matches 12 bases. Germline values: CDR1 SGHRS, CDR2 YFSETQ. The CDR3 totals 17 residues. Germline trimming cut 3 bases from V and 2 bases from J; bases unmatched to any gene: 8. The CDR3 sequence: CASSSGTGGILNYGYTF. The CDR3 coding sequence is TGCGCCAGCAGCTCCGGGACAGGGGGCATTTTGAACTATGGCTACACCTTC. Full variable domain (remainder filled in from reference TRBV5-1 and TRBJ1-2): KAGVTQTPRYLIKTRGQQVTLSCSPISGHRSVSWYQQTPGQGLQFLFEYFSETQRNKGNFPGRFSGRQFSNSRSEMNVSTLELGDSALYLCASSSGTGGILNYGYTFGSGTRLTVV.

V usage is TRBV23-1 and J usage is TRBJ2-7, with D uncertain. TRBV23-1 is marked as an open reading frame, function uncertain. V was clipped by 8 bases and J by 4 bases, with 6 bases between them. CDR3 size: 10 residues. The CDR3 DNA reads TGCGCCAGCCCTTGGTACGAGCAGTACTTC. The encoded protein is CASPWYEQYF.

V gene TRBV2 combines with J gene TRBJ1-4; weak D call: TRBD1 (5 bases). Germline CDR1 SNHLY, CDR2 FYNNEI. Trimming took off 5 bases at V and 5 bases at J, with 9 bases between the two ends. CDR3 length equals 13 residues. The CDR3 nucleotides are TGTGCCAGCAGTAGGGGCCTAAATGAAAAACTGTTTTTT. The encoded protein is CASSRGLNEKLFF.

V gene TRBV30 combines with J gene TRBJ2-1; D is perhaps TRBD1 (5 bases). In germline, CDR1 is GTSNPN, CDR2 SVGIG (reference sequence). This CDR3 spans 12 amino acids. The ends were cut back, 4 bases at V and 12 bases at J, with 16 bases in the middle. The CDR3 sequence is CAWTVSGAPQFF. The DNA of the CDR3 is TGTGCCTGGACGGTGAGTGGGGCACCGCAGTTCTTC.

The chain links TRBV18 to TRBJ2-7; 11 nucleotides match TRBD2. The length of the CDR3 is 14 residues. The germline V gene encodes CDR1 KGHSH and CDR2 LQKENI. V shed 6 bases and J 3 bases; nucleotides not matched to a gene: 4. The CDR3 spells CASSPGLADYEQYF. The CDR3 DNA reads TGTGCCAGCTCTCCGGGACTAGCGGACTACGAGCAGTACTTC.

The chain recombines TRBV19 with TRBJ2-5; either TRBD1 or TRBD2 may fit D (5 bases each). Germline V gene data show CDR1 as LNHDA and CDR2 as SQIVND (reference sequence). Trimming removed 4 bases at V and 5 bases at J, with 8 bases between. CDR3 length: 12 amino acids. The CDR3 DNA sequence: TGTGCCAGTAGTAGGGGGTTCGAGACCCAGTACTTC. It is translated as CASSRGFETQYF.

This clone showed up just a few times. V usage is TRBV6-7 and J usage is TRBJ1-2; D remains unclear. TRBV6-7 qualifies as an ORF whose function is uncertain. The V end was cut by 5 bases, the J end by 4 bases, with 17 bases between. This CDR3 contains 15 residues. This CDR3 is CASSPQPVEGYGYTF. In DNA form, the CDR3 reads TGTGCCAGCAGTCCACAGCCCGTTGAAGGCTATGGCTACACCTTC.

The chain has TRBV7-9 and TRBJ2-7, with TRBD2 as a possible D gene (6 bases). Trimming left V 0 bases short and J 4 bases short, with 7 bases between. CDR1 SEHNR and CDR2 FQNEAQ come from the germline V gene (reference sequence). This CDR3 comprises 13 residues. The CDR3 sequence: CASSLAAGYEQYF. The DNA for the CDR3 is TGTGCCAGCAGCTTAGCGGCGGGATACGAGCAGTACTTC.

This clone was recorded once. The rearrangement links TRBV5-1 to TRBJ2-5, with 9 bases identical to TRBD2. Trimming at V came to 5 bases and at J to 5 bases, leaving 10 bases not matched to a gene. The CDR3 extends over 15 amino acids. Per the germline V gene, CDR1 is SGHRS and CDR2 is YFSETQ. The CDR3 bases are TGCGCCAGCAGTTTCAGCGGGGGGCTGGGGGAGACCCAGTACTTC. Translated, it gives CASSFSGGLGETQYF.

The chain uses TRBV5-1 and TRBJ2-7, with TRBD2 matching 8 bases. The CDR3 contains 15 residues. V trimming: 0 bases; J trimming: 4 bases; junction bases outside the gene matches: 6. The V gene's germline CDR1 is SGHRS and CDR2 YFSETQ. The CDR3 nucleotides are TGCGCCAGCAGCTTGGTCCCAGCGGGGGTGTACGAGCAGTACTTC. Its translation is CASSLVPAGVYEQYF.

This clone was counted a few times. The chain links TRBV7-6 to TRBJ2-1; D is uncertain. This CDR3 has 12 residues. Germline V lookup: CDR1 SGHVS, CDR2 FNYEAQ. Trimming shortened V by 5 bases and J by 3 bases, and 5 bases separated the two germline ends. CDR3 amino acids: CASSPNYNEQFF. CDR3 in DNA: TGTGCCAGCAGCCCCAACTACAATGAGCAGTTCTTC.

The gene calls are TRBV19 and TRBJ2-2; 9 nucleotides agree with TRBD1. After removal of 11 bases from V and 5 bases from J, the junction contained 15 bases not matched to a gene. From germline, CDR1 is LNHDA and CDR2 SQIVND (reference sequence). The CDR3 runs 16 residues. This CDR3 is CALSTKGTGSTGELFF. The CDR3 region has the DNA TGTGCCCTCAGCACTAAAGGGACAGGGTCGACCGGGGAGCTGTTTTTT.

The CDR3 reads CASSHSREDKVERATNEKLFF. The CDR3 DNA is TGCGCCAGCAGCCACTCACGTGAGGACAAGGTAGAACGTGCAACTAATGAAAAACTGTTTTTT. The chain combines TRBV4-1 with TRBJ1-4; perhaps TRBD1 as D (5 bases). V dropped 3 bases and J dropped 0 bases, with 26 bases sitting between them. Germline V gene data show CDR1 as MGHRA and CDR2 as YSYEKL. The CDR3 is 21 amino acids.

The V and J genes are TRBV9 and TRBJ1-3, with TRBD1 matching 8 bases. The CDR3 extends over 16 amino acids. CDR1 is SGDLS, CDR2 YYNGEE, per germline. J lost 4 bases, V lost 3 bases, and 9 bases had no gene match. The CDR3 coding sequence is TGTGCCAGCAGCGCGAGGACAGGGTTGTCCGGAAACACCATATATTTT. Its translation is CASSARTGLSGNTIYF.

V and J are TRBV7-9 and TRBJ2-7; D ambiguous. This CDR3 region has 15 residues. V was clipped by 2 bases and J by 1 base, with 12 bases between them. Germline CDR1 SEHNR, CDR2 FQNEAQ (reference sequence). CDR3 coding DNA: TGTGCCAGCAGCTTACAGGACCTACGGTCCTACGAGCAGTACTTC. Protein sequence: CASSLQDLRSYEQYF.

The chain joins TRBV7-9 to TRBJ1-5; D is ambiguous. The CDR3 loop spans 14 amino acids. Germline CDR1 is SEHNR and CDR2 is FQNEAQ (reference sequence). Trimming took 1 base from V and 6 from J, leaving 10 bases between them. This CDR3 reads CASSLEGNFQPQHF. The CDR3, as DNA: TGTGCCAGCAGCTTAGAAGGGAACTTTCAGCCCCAGCATTTT.

The genes are TRBV19 and TRBJ1-1; no clear D gene. Germline V gives CDR1 LNHDA, CDR2 SQIVND (reference sequence). V dropped 4 bases and J dropped 3 bases, with 12 bases sitting between them. This CDR3 is built from 14 residues. The CDR3, as DNA: TGTGCCAGTAGTAGGGAGACAACCGACACTGAAGCTTTCTTT. It translates to CASSRETTDTEAFF.

The chain uses TRBV11-2 and TRBJ1-2; 8 positions agree with TRBD1. Germline loops: CDR1 SGHAT, CDR2 FQNNGV. The CDR3 has 15 residues. V was clipped by 5 bases and J by 3 bases; unmatched bases: 8. The CDR3 here is CASSTDRAVYYGYTF. DNA for the CDR3: TGTGCCAGCAGCACGGACAGGGCTGTTTACTATGGCTACACCTTC.

The chain uses TRBV5-4 and TRBJ1-1; unclear D gene. Trimming pared 4 bases from V and 1 base from J, leaving 14 bases between. This CDR3 region has 15 residues. CDR1 is SGHNT and CDR2 is YYREEE in the germline V gene (reference sequence). In nucleotides, the CDR3 is TGTGCCAGCAGCGCACGACGGATCCCGAACACTGAAGCTTTCTTT. This codes for CASSARRIPNTEAFF.

The gene calls are TRBV11-3 and TRBJ2-1; D is possibly TRBD1 or TRBD2 (6 bases each). This CDR3 spans 16 amino acids. The V and J ends lost 1 base and 5 bases respectively, with 15 bases between them. Germline CDR1 SGHNT, CDR2 YENEEA. The CDR3 coding sequence is TGTGCCAGCAGCTTAGTTGGGGGGCAACTAAACAATGAGCAGTTCTTC. Translation gives CASSLVGGQLNNEQFF.

The V and J genes are TRBV20-1 and TRBJ1-1, with D uncertain. Trimming removed 5 bases at V and 0 bases at J, with 4 bases between. Germline V lookup: CDR1 DFQATT, CDR2 SNEGSKA (reference sequence). The CDR3 length is 11 residues. CDR3: CSAPLNTEAFF. Written as DNA, the CDR3 is TGCAGTGCTCCATTGAACACTGAAGCTTTCTTT.

This chain joins TRBV6-1 and TRBJ1-1; D call uncertain. This CDR3 spans 14 amino acids. The V end lost 5 bases, the J end lost 0 bases, and 10 bases lay between the germline ends. Germline V gene sequence: CDR1 MNHNS, CDR2 SASEGT. The CDR3 reads CASSTLGLNTEAFF. In DNA, the CDR3 is TGTGCCAGCAGTACCCTAGGGCTGAACACTGAAGCTTTCTTT.